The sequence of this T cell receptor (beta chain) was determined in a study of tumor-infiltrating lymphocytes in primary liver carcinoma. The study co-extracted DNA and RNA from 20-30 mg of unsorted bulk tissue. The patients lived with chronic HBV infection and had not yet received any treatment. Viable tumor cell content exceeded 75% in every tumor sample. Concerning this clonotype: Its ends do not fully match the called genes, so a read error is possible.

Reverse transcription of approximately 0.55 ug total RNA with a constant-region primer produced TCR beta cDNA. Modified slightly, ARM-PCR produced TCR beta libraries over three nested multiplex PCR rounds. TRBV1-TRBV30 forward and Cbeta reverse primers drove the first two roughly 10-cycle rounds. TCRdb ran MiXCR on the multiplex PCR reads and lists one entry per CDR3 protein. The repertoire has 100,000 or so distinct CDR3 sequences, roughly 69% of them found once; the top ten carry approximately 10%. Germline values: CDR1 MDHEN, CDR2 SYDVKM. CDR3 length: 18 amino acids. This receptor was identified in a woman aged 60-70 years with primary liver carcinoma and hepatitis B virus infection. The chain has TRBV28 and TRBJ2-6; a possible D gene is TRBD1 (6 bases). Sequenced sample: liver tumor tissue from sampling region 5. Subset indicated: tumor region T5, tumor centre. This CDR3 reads CASTPPQGKGSGANILTF. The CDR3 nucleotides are TGTGCCAGCACCCCGCCCCAGGGGAAGGGGTCTGGGGCCAACATCCTGACTTTC. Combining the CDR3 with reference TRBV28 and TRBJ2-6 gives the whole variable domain DVKVTQSSRYLVKRTGEKVFLECVQDMDHENMFWYRQDPGLGLRLIYFSYDVKMKEKGDIPEGYSVSREKKERFSLILESASTNQTSMYLCASTPPQGKGSGANILTFGAGSRLTVL.